The present T cell receptor (beta chain) was sequenced within a study of cytomegalovirus exposure and HLA in healthy donors. Across the study: The approximately 120 validation repertoires and the approximately 630 first-cohort repertoires shared a platform, a later analysis reported.

The CDR3 runs 15 residues. V gave up 9 bases and J gave up 2 bases, with 17 bases separating them. From germline, CDR1 is MNHNY and CDR2 SVGAGI (reference sequence). Study outcomes and limitations: Many donors shared some public TCRs, even though most TCR sequences were rare. Reported performance of the classifier showed diagnosis of cytomegalovirus status with high specificity and sensitivity. A few chains tied to CMV proved CMV antigen-specific in vitro.

Assay: immunoSEQ multiplex PCR; the TCRdb copy retains only in-frame clones and omits some. The sample consists of over 250,000 clones, roughly 87% of them appearing once. With respect to this clone: Its cognate antigen is unknown.

The sequence derives from a young woman in good health and CMV-seropositive. The chain joins TRBV6-6 to TRBJ1-5, with D tentatively TRBD1 (5 bases). Sequences were obtained from PBMCs. The CDR3 region has the DNA TGTGCCAGTACCACCCAGGGAAGCGGCAATCAGCCCCAGCATTTT. Translating gives CASTTQGSGNQPQHF.